This entry lists 4 T cell receptor beta chains sequenced from one sample in a study of CD8+CD57+ T cells in acquired aplastic anemia. By flow cytometry, patients selected for sequencing had shown an expansion of CD8+CD57+ cells. It was genomic DNA that served as the template for profiling TCR beta VDJ and CDR3. TCRdb re-derived calls from the reads in MiXCR, one entry per CDR3 protein. The sample records hundreds of thousands of distinct CDR3 sequences, about a third being singletons. The sequenced sample was sorted CD4+, CD8+, or CD8+CD57+ T cells (not recorded which) from PBMCs. These receptors all stem from a human donor with aplastic anemia.

The chain carries TRBV30 and TRBJ1-6, with D possibly being TRBD1 (5 bases). The germline CDR1 and CDR2 sequences are GTSNPN and SVGIG (reference sequence). Trimming removed 3 bases at V and 6 bases at J, with 12 bases between. The CDR3 runs to 14 residues. CDR3 DNA sequence: TGTGCCTGGAGCCTAGGACAAATTAATTCACCCCTCCACTTT. Translating it yields CAWSLGQINSPLHF.

This clonotype was picked up a small number of times. The V and J genes are TRBV2 and TRBJ2-1; 9 nucleotides align to TRBD2. Germline values: CDR1 SNHLY, CDR2 FYNNEI. The CDR3 has 16 residues. J lost 0 bases, V lost 7 bases, and 7 bases had no gene match. Here the CDR3 DNA reads TGTGCCAGCAAAAAGACTAGCGGAAGCTCCTACAATGAGCAGTTCTTC. This codes for CASKKTSGSSYNEQFF. Together with reference TRBV2 and TRBJ2-1, the CDR3 gives the full variable domain: EPEVTQTPSHQVTQMGQEVILRCVPISNHLYFYWYRQILGQKVEFLVSFYNNEISEKSEIFDDQFSVERPDGSNFTLKIRSTKLEDSAMYFCASKKTSGSSYNEQFFGPGTRLTVL.

This clonotype was found many times. Written as DNA, the CDR3 is TGTGCCAGCAGCGTATCCGGGACGCCGAATGAAAAACTGTTTTTT. As protein: CASSVSGTPNEKLFF. This sequence joins TRBV9 and TRBJ1-4; a weak D match, TRBD1 (5 bases). Germline V gives CDR1 SGDLS, CDR2 YYNGEE. CDR3 length: 15 residues. Trimming left V 1 base short and J 5 bases short, with 12 bases between.

This clonotype appeared many times. The rearrangement uses TRBV9 and TRBJ2-7; TRBD2 matches 10 bases. This CDR3 has 14 residues. V shed 3 bases and J 3 bases; nucleotides not matched to a gene: 3. Germline CDR1 and CDR2: SGDLS and YYNGEE. The CDR3 loop reads CASSEGLALYEQYF. The CDR3 DNA reads TGTGCCAGCAGCGAGGGACTAGCGCTCTACGAGCAGTACTTC.